This T cell receptor beta chain was captured by sequencing in a study of cytomegalovirus exposure and HLA in healthy donors. Germline V lookup: CDR1 SGHNT, CDR2 YENEEA. The CDR3 contains 15 residues. V shed 1 base, J shed 3 bases, and the junction held 1 base outside the gene matches. PCR involved 60 Vbeta and 13 Jbeta primers. Assay: immunoSEQ multiplex PCR; the TCRdb copy retains only in-frame clones and omits some. The table has around 150,000 clones, roughly 75% seen once. J is TRBJ2-2 and V is TRBV11-3, with TRBD1 matching 8 bases. Sequenced material: PBMCs. The source of this sequence is a male donor in good health and CMV-seronegative. CDR3 sequence: CASSLGTGYTGELFF. For the CDR3, the DNA is TGTGCCAGCAGCTTAGGGACAGGGTACACCGGGGAGCTGTTTTTT.